These 29 T cell receptor beta chains were sequenced from one sample in a study of cytomegalovirus exposure and HLA in healthy donors (dated by TCRdb to 2015 to 2018). The library was made by the immunoSEQ multiplex PCR assay. For the multiplex PCR, a mixture combining 60 forward primers for TCR Vbeta segments and 13 reverse primers for TCR Jbeta segments was used. TCRdb took over this immuneACCESS table, retaining in-frame rearrangements with V and J assigned. Such tables are incomplete; in checked studies, under half of the missing clones stem from an unresolved V gene, and the remainder is unexplained. Here the sample has fewer than 100,000 clones; around 70% occur a single time. The ten largest clones take up roughly 1.2% of the sample. The sample comprised PBMCs. The receptors shown here come from a female donor in good health and CMV-seronegative.

The genes are TRBV27 and TRBJ2-1; no definite D call. The germline gives CDR1 MNHEY, CDR2 SMNVEV (reference sequence). This CDR3 is 14 amino acids long. The V end was cut by 3 bases, the J end by 7 bases, with 13 bases between. For the CDR3, the DNA is TGTGCCAGCAGTTTTGGGCTGAATACTAATGAGCAGTTCTTC. It is translated as CASSFGLNTNEQFF.

This chain connects TRBV6-1 to TRBJ2-1, with 7 bases lining up with TRBD2. With 2 bases clipped from V and 8 bases from J, the junction kept 9 bases outside the gene matches. This CDR3 contains 15 residues. Germline CDR1 MNHNS, CDR2 SASEGT. Written as DNA, the CDR3 is TGTGCCAGCAGTGAATTCAGCGGGGTATTTGATGAGCAGTTCTTC. Its protein product is CASSEFSGVFDEQFF.

This clone is judged medium-sized. The V call is TRBV6-4, the J call TRBJ2-3, with D maybe TRBD2 (6 bases). V gave up 3 bases and J gave up 6 bases, with 13 bases separating them. CDR3 length: 14 amino acids. Germline-derived CDR1 and CDR2 are MRHNA and SNTAGT. DNA of the CDR3: TGTGCCAGCAGTGAGGAGACTAGTTCCGATACGCAGTATTTT. The encoded protein is CASSEETSSDTQYF.

The chain recombines TRBV7-2 with TRBJ1-1; D unresolved. Germline values: CDR1 SGHTA, CDR2 FQGNSA. This CDR3 contains 14 residues. V was clipped by 1 base and J by 0 bases, with 6 bases between them. The CDR3 region is CASSLDRMNTEAFF. Here the CDR3 DNA reads TGTGCCAGCAGCTTAGACAGAATGAACACTGAAGCTTTCTTT.

This sequence joins TRBV5-6 and TRBJ2-1; maybe TRBD2 (6 bases). The CDR3 consists of 13 residues. Germline V gene sequence: CDR1 SGHDT, CDR2 YYEEEE. Trimming took 4 bases from V and 4 from J, leaving 9 bases between them. CDR3 sequence: CASSAGGYNEQFF. For the CDR3, the DNA is TGTGCCAGCAGCGCTGGGGGGTACAATGAGCAGTTCTTC.

The chain combines TRBV7-9 with TRBJ2-5, with D tentatively TRBD2 (6 bases). Germline loops: CDR1 SEHNR, CDR2 FQNEAQ (reference sequence). V lost 7 bases to trimming and J lost 2 bases, with 14 bases between them. The CDR3 contains 14 residues. DNA for the CDR3: TGTGCCAGCACCCCGGGACTGGGACAAGAGACCCAGTACTTC. Protein product: CASTPGLGQETQYF. The variable domain in full, completed from reference TRBV7-9 and TRBJ2-5, reads DTGVSQNPRHKITKRGQNVTFRCDPISEHNRLYWYRQTLGQGPEFLTYFQNEAQLEKSRLLSDRFSAERPKGSFSTLEIQRTEQGDSAMYLCASTPGLGQETQYFGPGTRLLVL.

Only a few counts were recorded for this clone. Here the CDR3 reads CASSNVGSNQPQHF. The CDR3 DNA sequence: TGTGCCAGCAGCAACGTCGGGAGCAATCAGCCCCAGCATTTT. The chain links TRBV11-2 to TRBJ1-5, with D unclear. Trimming took 5 bases from V and 1 from J, leaving 9 bases between them. This CDR3 is 14 amino acids long. The germline V gene encodes CDR1 SGHAT and CDR2 FQNNGV. Full variable domain (missing parts from reference TRBV11-2 and TRBJ1-5): EAGVAQSPRYKIIEKRQSVAFWCNPISGHATLYWYQQILGQGPKLLIQFQNNGVVDDSQLPKDRFSAERLKGVDSTLKIQPAKLEDSAVYLCASSNVGSNQPQHFGDGTRLSIL.

This clone was recorded a few times. The rearrangement links TRBV10-1 to TRBJ2-2; D unresolved. Deletions cut 4 bases from V and 1 base from J, with 10 bases between. CDR1 and CDR2 from the germline V gene are WNHNN and SYGVQD (reference sequence). CDR3 length: 15 amino acids. The CDR3 protein is CASSAELGNTGELFF. The CDR3 DNA is TGCGCCAGCAGTGCGGAGCTGGGGAACACCGGGGAGCTGTTTTTT.

The chain joins TRBV29-1 to TRBJ1-3, with 8 bases aligning to TRBD1. V was clipped by 4 bases and J by 2 bases; unmatched bases: 4. This CDR3 spans 14 amino acids. CDR1 is SQVTM, CDR2 ANQGSEA, per germline. Here the CDR3 DNA reads TGCAGCGTTGCCCACAGGGGGACTGGAAACACCATATATTTT. Translated, it gives CSVAHRGTGNTIYF.

The chain employs TRBV28 and TRBJ1-2; D may be TRBD1 (6 bases). Trimming took 1 base from V and 4 from J, leaving 7 bases between them. Germline values: CDR1 MDHEN, CDR2 SYDVKM. This CDR3 spans 13 amino acids. CDR3 loop: CASSLSRGYGYTF. CDR3 coding DNA: TGTGCCAGCAGTTTATCCAGGGGCTATGGCTACACCTTC.

This CDR3 reads CASSLGTGDGYTF. The CDR3, as DNA: TGTGCCAGCAGCTTGGGGACAGGGGATGGCTACACCTTC. The chain combines TRBV7-3 with TRBJ1-2; 10 nucleotides agree with TRBD1. The CDR3 length is 13 residues. V lost 3 bases, J lost 6 bases, and 1 base stayed unmatched. Germline V gives CDR1 SGHTA, CDR2 FQGTGA.

The chain recombines TRBV9 with TRBJ1-5, with D tentatively TRBD1 (6 bases). The CDR3 length is 14 residues. CDR1 and CDR2 (germline): SGDLS, YYNGEE. The V and J ends lost 4 bases and 4 bases respectively, with 12 bases between them. The CDR3 DNA follows: TGTGCCAGCAGCCACGGGACACCGAATCAGCCCCAGCATTTT. This sequence encodes CASSHGTPNQPQHF.

The rearrangement links TRBV27 to TRBJ2-7; D perhaps matches TRBD2 (6 bases). Germline CDR1 MNHEY, CDR2 SMNVEV (reference sequence). Trimming shortened V by 2 bases and J by 3 bases, and 11 bases separated the two germline ends. The CDR3 has 14 residues. CDR3 sequence reads: CASSLRAGDYEQYF. The DNA of the CDR3 is TGTGCCAGCAGTTTACGAGCGGGTGACTACGAGCAGTACTTC.

The genes are TRBV5-1 and TRBJ1-1; the D is unclear. Per the germline V gene, CDR1 is SGHRS and CDR2 is YFSETQ. V gave up 2 bases and J gave up 0 bases, with 11 bases separating them. This CDR3 region has 15 residues. CDR3 in amino acids: CASSLGRGVNTEAFF. The CDR3 DNA sequence: TGCGCCAGCAGCTTAGGAAGAGGAGTGAACACTGAAGCTTTCTTT.

The CDR3 DNA sequence: TGTGCCAGTAGTCGACAGGGACGGTATAGCAATCAGCCCCAGCATTTT. Translated: CASSRQGRYSNQPQHF. V is TRBV19 and J is TRBJ1-5, with 7 bases aligning to TRBD1. In germline, CDR1 is LNHDA, CDR2 SQIVND (reference sequence). The V and J ends lost 5 bases and 0 bases, in that order; junction bases with no gene match: 7. The CDR3 runs to 16 residues.

V gene TRBV2 combines with J gene TRBJ2-7; D is perhaps TRBD2 (5 bases). V gave up 3 bases and J gave up 3 bases, with 12 bases separating them. Per germline, CDR1 SNHLY and CDR2 FYNNEI. The length of the CDR3 is 14 residues. This CDR3 is CASSERLAGYEQYF. The CDR3 DNA reads TGTGCCAGCAGTGAGCGTCTAGCCGGCTACGAGCAGTACTTC.

The J gene is TRBJ2-1, the V gene TRBV21-1; TRBD2, the D gene given by the table, was not confirmed from the DNA. TRBV21-1 is a known pseudogene. The CDR3 is 16 residues long. The CDR3 sequence: CASSKRATSGAWEQFF. In DNA form, the CDR3 reads TGTGCCAGCAGCAAACGTGCCACTAGCGGGGCCTGGGAGCAGTTCTTC.

This chain joins TRBV27 and TRBJ1-2; 12 nucleotides line up with TRBD1. Germline V gene lookup returns CDR1 MNHEY and CDR2 SMNVEV (reference sequence). V dropped 7 bases and J dropped 4; count of bases not matched to a gene: 7. The CDR3 contains 15 residues. The CDR3 DNA sequence: TGTGCCAGCACGCCGGGACAGGGGGCTGGCTATGGCTACACCTTC. Protein sequence: CASTPGQGAGYGYTF.

This chain links TRBV5-1 with TRBJ2-1; D is ambiguous. This CDR3 comprises 12 residues. The V end lost 2 bases, the J end lost 3 bases, and 3 bases lay between the germline ends. From germline, CDR1 is SGHRS and CDR2 YFSETQ. CDR3 in amino acids: CASSFNYNEQFF. CDR3 nucleotides: TGCGCCAGCAGCTTTAACTACAATGAGCAGTTCTTC.

J is TRBJ2-5 and V is TRBV4-3, with 9 bases lining up with TRBD1. V lost 0 bases and J lost 3; bases outside the gene matches: 2. The CDR3 runs to 15 residues. CDR1 and CDR2 (germline): LGHNA, YSLEER. The CDR3 nucleotides read TGCGCCAGCAGCCAAGAGAGGACAGGGGAAGAGACCCAGTACTTC. This translates into CASSQERTGEETQYF.

The chain combines TRBV30 with TRBJ2-5; 10 positions agree with TRBD2. The germline V gene encodes CDR1 GTSNPN and CDR2 SVGIG (reference sequence). This CDR3 comprises 14 residues. V shed 2 bases, J shed 5 bases, and the junction held 5 bases outside the gene matches. The CDR3 sequence is CAWSSGREWETQYF. DNA for the CDR3: TGTGCCTGGAGTAGCGGGAGGGAGTGGGAGACCCAGTACTTC.

This rearrangement joins TRBV5-1 to TRBJ2-7, with 9 bases that match TRBD1. The V segment lost 4 bases and the J segment 2 bases; nucleotides outside the gene matches: 7. The CDR3 runs to 15 residues. Germline lookup yields CDR1 SGHRS and CDR2 YFSETQ. The CDR3 is CASSPIGTGTYEQYF. The CDR3 DNA is TGCGCCAGCAGCCCTATCGGGACAGGGACCTACGAGCAGTACTTC. Together with reference TRBV5-1 and TRBJ2-7, the CDR3 gives the full variable domain: KAGVTQTPRYLIKTRGQQVTLSCSPISGHRSVSWYQQTPGQGLQFLFEYFSETQRNKGNFPGRFSGRQFSNSRSEMNVSTLELGDSALYLCASSPIGTGTYEQYFGPGTRLTVT.

The chain is built from TRBV11-3 and TRBJ2-5; D gene ambiguous. Germline-derived CDR1 and CDR2 are SGHNT and YENEEA. The CDR3 totals 11 residues. V was cut by 3 bases and J by 5 bases, with 4 bases left in between. For the CDR3, the DNA is TGTGCCAGCAGCTTCGGTGAGACCCAGTACTTC. This sequence encodes CASSFGETQYF.

The table lists this clone with a few counts. This rearrangement joins TRBV7-2 to TRBJ2-7; D is unresolved. The CDR3 length is 16 residues. Germline-derived CDR1 and CDR2 are SGHTA and FQGNSA. The V gene lost 7 bases and the J gene lost 0 bases, with 19 bases spanning the gap. The chain's CDR3 is CASTLHLVPHSYEQYF. In nucleotides, the CDR3 is TGTGCCAGCACCCTACACCTAGTACCCCACTCCTACGAGCAGTACTTC.

V gene TRBV2 combines with J gene TRBJ2-1, with a weak D call TRBD1 (6 bases). V lost 3 bases, J lost 6 bases, and 15 bases lay in between. CDR1 and CDR2 from the germline V gene are SNHLY and FYNNEI. The CDR3 runs to 15 residues. CDR3 amino acids: CASSEVLTGRNEQFF. CDR3 coding DNA: TGTGCCAGCAGTGAGGTTCTTACAGGGCGCAATGAGCAGTTCTTC.

The chain links TRBV27 to TRBJ1-2; 10 positions agree with TRBD1. V was pared by 6 bases and J by 4 bases, with 8 bases of the junction left unmatched. Germline V gives CDR1 MNHEY, CDR2 SMNVEV (reference sequence). This CDR3 spans 15 amino acids. CDR3 residues: CASRIMGQGFYGYTF. In nucleotides, the CDR3 is TGTGCCAGCAGGATCATGGGACAGGGGTTCTATGGCTACACCTTC.

The V call is TRBV28, the J call TRBJ1-5, with 8 bases that match TRBD1. Germline assignment: CDR1 MDHEN and CDR2 SYDVKM. The CDR3 is made up of 16 amino acids. V dropped 2 bases and J dropped 6; count of bases not matched to a gene: 9. The CDR3 here is CASSLRDRGLGQPQHF. DNA for the CDR3: TGTGCCAGCAGTTTACGAGACAGGGGACTGGGTCAGCCCCAGCATTTT.

The rearrangement links TRBV5-4 to TRBJ2-5; TRBD2 might be the D (5 bases). V lost 0 bases and J lost 5, with 11 bases in between. Germline-derived CDR1 and CDR2 are SGHNT and YYREEE (reference sequence). This CDR3 comprises 14 residues. The CDR3 sequence is CASSLARPGETQYF. As DNA, the CDR3 is TGTGCCAGCAGCTTGGCAAGGCCGGGGGAGACCCAGTACTTC.

This clone was recorded a few times. The chain is built from TRBV29-1 and TRBJ2-7, with 9 bases fitting TRBD1. CDR1 and CDR2 (germline): SQVTM, ANQGSEA. J was trimmed by 5 bases and V by 5 bases; bases with no gene match: 7. The CDR3 contains 13 residues. The CDR3 reads CSVRGQGKDEQYF. CDR3 bases: TGCAGCGTTCGTGGACAGGGGAAGGACGAGCAGTACTTC.